These T cell receptor beta chains were read from a single sample in a study of regulatory and conventional T cells in RAG deficiency. TCRdb's table, derived via immunoSEQ multiplex PCR, lists solely in-frame clones and lacks some. The sample shows 25,000 to 35,000 clones, 75% to 90% of them seen only once. These same records also appear under a second study, on regulatory T cells.

Sequenced input: CD8+ T cells sorted from blood. These receptors came from a human donor in good health. Both conserved end residues are part of each CDR3. D genes are given only for firm matches. The size field is filled for only some rows; it gives once, few, many or a size class.

size: NA; V: TRBV27; D: NA; J: TRBJ2-7; DNA: TGTGCCAGCAGTTTTAGGGAGGTGGCTTCCTACGAGCAGTACTTC; CDR3: CASSFREVASYEQYF
size: NA; V: TRBV7-9; D: NA; J: TRBJ2-5; DNA: TGTGCCAGCAGCTTGGTATTTCAAGAGACCCAGTACTTC; CDR3: CASSLVFQETQYF
size: NA; V: TRBV19; D: TRBD1; J: TRBJ1-4; DNA: TGTGCCAGTAGTTCCCGGGACAGCAATAATGAAAAACTGTTTTTT; CDR3: CASSSRDSNNEKLFF
size: NA; V: TRBV14; D: NA; J: TRBJ2-1; DNA: TGTGCCAGCAGCCACCGATGGGGATCGGGCTACAATGAGCAGTTCTTC; CDR3: CASSHRWGSGYNEQFF
size: NA; V: TRBV19; D: TRBD1; J: TRBJ1-2; DNA: TGTGCCAGTAGTATCCCGGGACAGGGGGTGAGTGGCTACACCTTC; CDR3: CASSIPGQGVSGYTF
size: NA; V: TRBV29-1; D: TRBD2; J: TRBJ2-5; DNA: TGCAGCGCCTCGGGGACTAGTCTAGAGACCCAGTACTTC; CDR3: CSASGTSLETQYF
size: NA; V: TRBV5-6; D: TRBD1; J: TRBJ1-2; DNA: TGTGCCAGCAGCATACAGGGGATCATGGACTATGGCTACACCTTC; CDR3: CASSIQGIMDYGYTF
size: NA; V: TRBV6-1; D: NA; J: TRBJ2-7; DNA: TGTGCCAGCAAATGGGAGTGGGAGCAGTACTTC; CDR3: CASKWEWEQYF
size: NA; V: TRBV27; D: NA; J: TRBJ1-6; DNA: TGTGCCAGCGGGACGGAATCTTTTTCACCCCTCCACTTT; CDR3: CASGTESFSPLHF
size: few; V: TRBV19; D: TRBD1; J: TRBJ2-5; DNA: TGTGCCAGTAGCCGGACAGGGGGCGGGGAGACCCAGTACTTC; CDR3: CASSRTGGGETQYF
size: NA; V: TRBV27; D: NA; J: TRBJ2-7; DNA: TGTGCCAGCAACATCACTCCCGAAGGCTACGAGCAGTACTTC; CDR3: CASNITPEGYEQYF
size: NA; V: TRBV11-2; D: NA; J: TRBJ2-7; DNA: TGTGCCAGCAGCTGGGACACTAGCTCCTACGAGCAGTACTTC; CDR3: CASSWDTSSYEQYF
size: NA; V: TRBV15; D: NA; J: TRBJ1-4; DNA: TGTGCCACCAGCAGAAAGGAGAATGAAAAACTGTTTTTT; CDR3: CATSRKENEKLFF
size: NA; V: TRBV9; D: NA; J: TRBJ1-2; DNA: TGTGCCAGCAGCGTGACAGAGTCTACGGGCTACACCTTC; CDR3: CASSVTESTGYTF
size: NA; V: TRBV7-9; D: TRBD2; J: TRBJ2-1; DNA: TGTGCCAGCAGCTTAGTGACTAGCGGGGGGAATGAGCAGTTCTTC; CDR3: CASSLVTSGGNEQFF
size: NA; V: TRBV9; D: TRBD1; J: TRBJ2-2; DNA: TGTGCCAGCAGCGGGACAGGTTCGTCCGGGGAGCTGTTTTTT; CDR3: CASSGTGSSGELFF
size: NA; V: TRBV9; D: NA; J: TRBJ1-2; DNA: TGTGCCAGCAGCGCCGACTTGGGGGGCTACACCTTC; CDR3: CASSADLGGYTF
size: NA; V: TRBV7-9; D: NA; J: TRBJ2-1; DNA: TGTGCCAGCAGCTTAGCGCCCAATGAGCAGTTCTTC; CDR3: CASSLAPNEQFF
size: NA; V: TRBV5-4; D: TRBD2; J: TRBJ2-5; DNA: TGTGCCAGCAGCTTGGAGGTGGGAGGGCCTATAGAGACCCAGTACTTC; CDR3: CASSLEVGGPIETQYF
size: NA; V: TRBV14; D: NA; J: TRBJ2-5; DNA: TGTGCCAGCAGCCAAGAGGCCGAACAAGAGACCCAGTACTTC; CDR3: CASSQEAEQETQYF
size: NA; V: TRBV28; D: TRBD2; J: TRBJ2-3; DNA: TGTGCCAGCAGTTTCATAGCGGGAGGGCCGACAGATACGCAGTATTTT; CDR3: CASSFIAGGPTDTQYF
size: NA; V: TRBV7-9; D: NA; J: TRBJ2-3; DNA: TGTGCCAGCAGCTTACCCGAAACAGATACGCAGTATTTT; CDR3: CASSLPETDTQYF
size: NA; V: TRBV30; D: NA; J: TRBJ1-1; DNA: TGTGCCTGGAGTGTCGGAACACCGAGTGAAGCTTTCTTT; CDR3: CAWSVGTPSEAFF
size: NA; V: TRBV11-2; D: NA; J: TRBJ2-4; DNA: TGTGCCAGCAGCCCATGGGCAAGCGGAGCAAACATTCAGTACTTC; CDR3: CASSPWASGANIQYF
size: NA; V: TRBV20-1; D: TRBD1; J: TRBJ2-7; DNA: TGCAGTGCTAACAGGGGTTACGAGCAGTACTTC; CDR3: CSANRGYEQYF